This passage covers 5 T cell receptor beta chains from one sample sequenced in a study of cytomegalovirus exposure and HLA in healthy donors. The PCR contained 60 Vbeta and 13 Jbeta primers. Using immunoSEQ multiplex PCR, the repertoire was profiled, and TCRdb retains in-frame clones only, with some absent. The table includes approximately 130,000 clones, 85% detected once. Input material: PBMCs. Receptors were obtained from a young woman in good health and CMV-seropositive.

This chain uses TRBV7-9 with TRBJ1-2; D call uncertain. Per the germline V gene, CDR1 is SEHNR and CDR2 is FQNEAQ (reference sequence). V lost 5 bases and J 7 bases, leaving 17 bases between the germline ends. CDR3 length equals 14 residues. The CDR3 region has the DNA TGTGCCAGCAGCCCACGGAGGGTCGGGCCTGGCTACACCTTC. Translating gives CASSPRRVGPGYTF.

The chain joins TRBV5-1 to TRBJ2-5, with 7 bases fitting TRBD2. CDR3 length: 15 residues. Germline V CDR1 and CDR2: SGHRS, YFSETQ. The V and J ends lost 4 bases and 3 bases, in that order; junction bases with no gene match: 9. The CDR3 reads CASSRLAALEETQYF. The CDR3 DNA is TGCGCCAGCAGCAGGCTAGCGGCCCTCGAAGAGACCCAGTACTTC.

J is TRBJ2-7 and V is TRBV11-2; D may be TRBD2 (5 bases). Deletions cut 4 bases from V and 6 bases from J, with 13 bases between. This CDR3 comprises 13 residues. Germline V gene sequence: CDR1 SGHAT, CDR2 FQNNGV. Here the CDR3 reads CASSSPEEVEQYF. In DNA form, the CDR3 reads TGTGCCAGCAGCTCCCCCGAGGAGGTCGAGCAGTACTTC.

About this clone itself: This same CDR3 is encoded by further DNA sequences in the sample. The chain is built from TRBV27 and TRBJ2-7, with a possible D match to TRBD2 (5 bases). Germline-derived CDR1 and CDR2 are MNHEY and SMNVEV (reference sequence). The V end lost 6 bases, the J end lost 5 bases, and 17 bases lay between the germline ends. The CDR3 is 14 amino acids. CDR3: CASSLLPGSDEQYF. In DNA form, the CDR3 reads TGTGCCAGCAGCTTACTGCCGGGGAGCGACGAGCAGTACTTC.

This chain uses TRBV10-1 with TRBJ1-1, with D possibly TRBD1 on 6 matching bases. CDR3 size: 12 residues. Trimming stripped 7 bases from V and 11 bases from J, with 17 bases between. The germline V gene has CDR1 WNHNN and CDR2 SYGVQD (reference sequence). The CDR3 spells CASTGAEGKAFF. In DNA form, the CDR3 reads TGCGCCAGCACAGGGGCGGAAGGGAAGGCTTTCTTT.